The 10 T cell receptor beta chains reported below all come from one sample, sequenced in a study of cytomegalovirus exposure and HLA in healthy donors. The PCR contained 60 Vbeta and 13 Jbeta primers. Profiled with immunoSEQ multiplex PCR; TCRdb holds only in-frame clones, not every one. The sample lists roughly 190,000 clones; around 87% were seen once. Sequencing input: PBMCs. Receptors were obtained from a man in his thirties or forties in good health and CMV-seronegative.

The rearrangement joins TRBV5-6 to TRBJ1-2, with D perhaps matching TRBD1 (6 bases). V lost 1 base, J lost 8 bases, and 27 bases lay in between. CDR1 is SGHDT and CDR2 is YYEEEE in the germline V gene. This CDR3 is built from 18 residues. The CDR3 nucleotides are TGTGCCAGCAGCTTGATGGGGACACCCCTCGGTGTGGGTCTCGGCTACACCTTC. Translating gives CASSLMGTPLGVGLGYTF.

CDR3 protein: CASSAAGLQPQHF. As DNA, the CDR3 is TGTGCCAGCAGTGCGGCAGGGCTGCAGCCCCAGCATTTT. This chain joins TRBV2 and TRBJ1-5; a weak D match, TRBD1 (5 bases). Trimming stripped 4 bases from V and 7 bases from J, with 11 bases between. Germline V gene data show CDR1 as SNHLY and CDR2 as FYNNEI. The CDR3 contains 13 residues.

V gene TRBV19 combines with J gene TRBJ1-1; 8 bases align to TRBD1. Germline values: CDR1 LNHDA, CDR2 SQIVND (reference sequence). This CDR3 spans 14 amino acids. The V segment lost 7 bases and the J segment 7 bases; nucleotides outside the gene matches: 11. This CDR3 reads CASTIDRGVGEAFF. As DNA, the CDR3 is TGTGCCAGTACAATCGACAGGGGAGTGGGTGAAGCTTTCTTT.

V usage is TRBV11-1 and J usage is TRBJ2-1; 8 nucleotides agree with TRBD2. This CDR3 has 12 residues. From germline, CDR1 is SGHAT and CDR2 FQDESV (reference sequence). With 6 bases clipped from V and 8 bases from J, the junction kept 3 bases outside the gene matches. The CDR3 sequence is CASRAGGDEQFF. The CDR3 DNA reads as TGTGCCAGCAGGGCGGGAGGTGATGAGCAGTTCTTC.

This clone appeared a few times. V and J are TRBV4-1 and TRBJ2-1; 8 nucleotides line up with TRBD2. Trimming took 1 base from V and 10 from J; bases not matched to a gene: 15. Germline assignment: CDR1 MGHRA and CDR2 YSYEKL. The CDR3 contains 17 residues. Here the CDR3 reads CASSQGRLGTSSWEQFF. In DNA form, the CDR3 reads TGCGCCAGCAGCCAAGGACGACTAGGGACTAGTTCATGGGAGCAGTTCTTC.

V and J are TRBV27 and TRBJ2-7, with 8 positions matching TRBD2. Per germline, CDR1 MNHEY and CDR2 SMNVEV (reference sequence). The CDR3 spans 14 residues. Losses at the gene ends were 1 base for V and 4 bases for J; bases not matched to a gene: 3. The CDR3 nucleotides read TGTGCCAGCAGTTTATACGGGGGGGGATACGAGCAGTACTTC. Translating it yields CASSLYGGGYEQYF.

The CDR3 coding sequence is TGTGCCAGCAGCTTTTTAGCTAATACAGATACGCAGTATTTT. This sequence encodes CASSFLANTDTQYF. This chain connects TRBV7-2 to TRBJ2-3; D not certain. The ends were cut back, 3 bases at V and 3 bases at J, with 10 bases in the middle. Per germline, CDR1 SGHTA and CDR2 FQGNSA. CDR3 length: 14 residues. Full variable domain (remainder filled in from reference TRBV7-2 and TRBJ2-3): GAGVSQSPSNKVTEKGKDVELRCDPISGHTALYWYRQSLGQGLEFLIYFQGNSAPDKSGLPSDRFSAERTGGSVSTLTIQRTQQEDSAVYLCASSFLANTDTQYFGPGTRLTVL.

This sequence joins TRBV5-6 and TRBJ2-3, with D tentatively TRBD2 (6 bases). The CDR3 length is 16 residues. Germline CDR1 and CDR2: SGHDT and YYEEEE. Trimming removed 0 bases at V and 4 bases at J, with 15 bases between. This chain's CDR3 is CASSLAPGRSADTQYF. The DNA of the CDR3 is TGTGCCAGCAGCTTGGCCCCTGGGAGGTCTGCAGATACGCAGTATTTT.

V usage is TRBV7-9 and J usage is TRBJ1-4, with a possible D match to TRBD1 (5 bases). Germline V lookup: CDR1 SEHNR, CDR2 FQNEAQ (reference sequence). With 4 bases removed from V and 3 bases from J, the gap between germline ends came to 18 bases. This CDR3 has 17 residues. The CDR3 DNA follows: TGTGCCAGCAGCTCTCCCGCGGTTCAGGGTTCTAATGAAAAACTGTTTTTT. Protein product: CASSSPAVQGSNEKLFF.

This chain connects TRBV18 to TRBJ2-1; 9 nucleotides agree with TRBD1. Trimming at V came to 5 bases and at J to 13 bases, leaving 12 bases not matched to a gene. This CDR3 has 14 amino acids. Germline CDR1 and CDR2: KGHSH and LQKENI. The DNA of the CDR3 is TGTGCCAGCTCATCCGGACAGGGGCTAAAGCGACAGTTCTTC. Translation: CASSSGQGLKRQFF.